This is a list of T cell receptor beta chains from one sample in a study of T cell clusters in autoimmune cytopenias. TCRdb reworked the multiplex PCR reads into one entry per CDR3 protein, no DNA. Reported are around 6,800 distinct CDR3 sequences; the ten largest clones contain 15% to 20%. This sample also belongs to another study, concerning T cell repertoires in aging, cancer and after chemotherapy.

What was sequenced was peripheral blood. The source is a human donor in good health. Each CDR3 is given with its conserved first and last residue. For some rows the clone size is stated as once, few or many, or as a class when expanded; others skip it.

size	J	V	CDR3
NA	TRBJ1-1	TRBV5-5	CASRLGPMNTEAFF
NA	TRBJ1-2	TRBV6-5	CASTHSGGHGYTF
NA	TRBJ1-1	TRBV28	CAVDRMNTEAFF
medium-sized	TRBJ1-2	TRBV11-1	CASSAGGYGYTF
NA	TRBJ2-6	TRBV6-6	CASSEGWATGSGANVLTF
NA	TRBJ1-1	TRBV20-1	CSPHRALMNTEAFF
NA	TRBJ1-1	TRBV6-5	CASSYGGEVSNTEAFF
NA	TRBJ2-2	TRBV19	CASRRGQGVPGELFF
NA	TRBJ1-2	TRBV29-1	CSVEGEGAGYGYTF
medium-sized	TRBJ2-7	TRBV6-5	CASSLVREQYF
NA	TRBJ1-6	TRBV20-1	CSASDKDNSPLHF
NA	TRBJ2-2	TRBV27	CASRGTKNFANTGELFF
medium-sized	TRBJ1-5	TRBV19	CASSIDRGNQPQHF
NA	TRBJ1-2	TRBV10-3	CAISVGAGTERGYTF
NA	TRBJ2-7	TRBV20-1	CSASASGVYEQYF
NA	TRBJ2-5	TRBV5-5	CASSLGSGGVLETQYF
medium-sized	TRBJ2-5	TRBV29-1	CSVGLAGAIGETQYF
medium-sized	TRBJ2-2	TRBV10-3	CAIRTGTANTGELFF
medium-sized	TRBJ1-2	TRBV6-5	CASSYEVNYGYTF
NA	TRBJ2-5	TRBV6-2/TRBV6-3	CASSYPSGGAIETQYF
NA	TRBJ1-1	TRBV20-1	CSARWVSPEAFF
NA	TRBJ2-2	TRBV6-6	CASSYVGGGTGELFF
NA	TRBJ2-5	TRBV19	CASSHGQGVGETQYF
NA	TRBJ1-2	TRBV4-3	CASSQQHPGQGNYGYTF
NA	TRBJ2-1	TRBV6-5	CASRTGQGIYNEQFF
NA	TRBJ1-2	TRBV12-3/TRBV12-4	CASSEVPLNYGYTF
NA	TRBJ2-2	TRBV19	CASSSTGNTGELFF
medium-sized	TRBJ1-5	TRBV19	CASTGAYSNQPQHF
NA	TRBJ2-2	TRBV6-4	CASSLEGNTGELFF
medium-sized	TRBJ2-7	TRBV15	CATSRQMGWDSSYEQYF
NA	TRBJ2-1	TRBV5-6	CATTEQVLSYNEQFF
NA	TRBJ1-2	TRBV6-6	CASRPGKNYVYTF
medium-sized	TRBJ1-5	TRBV27	CASSVGVGNQPQHF
NA	TRBJ2-1	TRBV6-2/TRBV6-3	CASSPGQSLRKFF
NA	TRBJ2-6	TRBV20-1	CSAPTGLFSSGANVLTF
NA	TRBJ1-5	TRBV6-2/TRBV6-3	CASRDADRGHQPQHF